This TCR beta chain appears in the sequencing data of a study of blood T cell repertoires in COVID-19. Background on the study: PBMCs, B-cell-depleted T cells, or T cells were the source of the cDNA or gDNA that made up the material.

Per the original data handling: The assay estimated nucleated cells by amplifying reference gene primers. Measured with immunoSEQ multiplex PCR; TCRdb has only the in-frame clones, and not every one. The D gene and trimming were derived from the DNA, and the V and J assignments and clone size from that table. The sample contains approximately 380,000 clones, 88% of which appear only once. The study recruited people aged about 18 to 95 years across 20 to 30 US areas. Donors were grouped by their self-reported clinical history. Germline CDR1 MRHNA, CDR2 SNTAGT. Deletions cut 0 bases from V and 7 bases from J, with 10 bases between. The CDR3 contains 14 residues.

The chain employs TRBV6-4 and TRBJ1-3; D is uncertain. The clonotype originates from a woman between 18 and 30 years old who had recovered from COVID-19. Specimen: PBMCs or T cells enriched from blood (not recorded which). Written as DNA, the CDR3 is TGTGCCAGCAGTGACTCGCGGGCGAGGAACACCATATATTTT. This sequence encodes CASSDSRARNTIYF.